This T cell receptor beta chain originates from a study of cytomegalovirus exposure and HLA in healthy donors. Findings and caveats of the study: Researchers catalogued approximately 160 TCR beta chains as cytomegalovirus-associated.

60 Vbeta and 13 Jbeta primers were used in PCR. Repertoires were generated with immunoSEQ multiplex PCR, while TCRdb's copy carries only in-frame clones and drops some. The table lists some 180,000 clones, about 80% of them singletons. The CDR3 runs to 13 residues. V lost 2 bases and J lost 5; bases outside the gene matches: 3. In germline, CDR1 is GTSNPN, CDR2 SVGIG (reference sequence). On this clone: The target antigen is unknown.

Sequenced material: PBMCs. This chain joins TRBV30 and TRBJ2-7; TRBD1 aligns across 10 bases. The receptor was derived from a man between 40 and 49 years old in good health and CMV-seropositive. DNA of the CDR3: TGTGCCTGGAGTAGGGACAGGGGACACGAGCAGTACTTC. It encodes CAWSRDRGHEQYF.